This T cell receptor beta chain was retrieved from a study of cytomegalovirus exposure and HLA in healthy donors. Overall study results and limits: The number of N-insertions in an Asian-associated ancestry cluster was reportedly below the roughly 620-donor mean in a later analysis.

60 Vbeta and 13 Jbeta primers were used in PCR. The assay was immunoSEQ multiplex PCR, and TCRdb's table has in-frame clones only and misses some. The table shows 120,000 to 150,000 clones, with approximately 82% occurring only once. Germline-derived CDR1 and CDR2 are SGHNT and YYREEE (reference sequence). The CDR3 is 13 amino acids. V trimming: 4 bases; J trimming: 8 bases; junction bases outside the gene matches: 6. A note on this clone: Its antigen is unidentified.

The receptor's source is a man younger than 30 in good health and CMV-seropositive. Sequencing used PBMCs. The rearrangement joins TRBV5-4 to TRBJ2-1; 7 bases map to TRBD1. In DNA form, the CDR3 reads TGTGCCAGCAGCCCACGACAGGGAGATGAGCAGTTCTTC. It yields the protein CASSPRQGDEQFF.